This T cell receptor beta chain was captured in a study of OX40 agonist ivuxolimab in advanced cancers. The table came from immunoSEQ multiplex PCR; TCRdb's copy has only in-frame clones and leaves some out. The top ten hold around 2.5% of the sample, which has 98,000 or so clones, roughly 90% seen once. The CDR3 covers 13 residues. V shed 7 bases, J shed 10 bases, and the junction held 9 bases outside the gene matches. CDR1 KGHSH and CDR2 LQKENI come from the germline V gene. The source is an adult with an advanced solid tumor such as melanoma, head and neck, liver or kidney cancer. The sequences come from CD4+ or CD8+ T cells sorted from blood, collected in a trial of the OX40 agonist ivuxolimab. This chain uses TRBV18 with TRBJ2-1, with 8 bases that match TRBD2. The CDR3 region has the DNA TGTGCCAGCTTCTCTAGCGGGTCGACGGAGCAGTTCTTC. Translated, it gives CASFSSGSTEQFF.